This TCR beta chain was recorded in a study of T cell changes during pregnancy in multiple sclerosis. TCRdb's table, derived via immunoSEQ multiplex PCR, lists solely in-frame clones and lacks some. The table lists tens of thousands of clones, 92% of them singletons, with 0.75% to 1% in the top ten. V lost 3 bases to trimming and J lost 1 base; unmatched junction nucleotides: 8. The CDR3 loop spans 17 amino acids. Germline values: CDR1 LNHDA, CDR2 SQIVND (reference sequence). The specimen was peripheral blood, collected after pregnancy. The chain employs TRBV19 and TRBJ2-3; 9 bases agree with TRBD1. This clonotype was sampled from a female donor with multiple sclerosis, enrolled in a pregnancy study. CDR3 loop: CASSMGYRGRGTDTQYF. In nucleotides, the CDR3 is TGTGCCAGTAGTATGGGGTACAGGGGGCGAGGCACAGATACGCAGTATTTT. The full variable domain, its missing parts supplied by reference TRBV19 and TRBJ2-3, is DGGITQSPKYLFRKEGQNVTLSCEQNLNHDAMYWYRQDPGQGLRLIYYSQIVNDFQKGDIAEGYSVSREKKESFPLTVTSAQKNPTAFYLCASSMGYRGRGTDTQYFGPGTRLTVL.